This paragraph reports one T cell receptor beta chain. Its specificity is not known. TCRdb used MiXCR to reprocess the 5' RACE reads, holding one entry per CDR3 protein. The data show a few hundred thousand distinct CDR3 sequences, around an eighth seen once. Looked up from germline, CDR1 is KGHDR and CDR2 is SFDVKD. Trimming pared 3 bases from V and 14 bases from J, leaving 13 bases between. The CDR3 runs 12 residues. The data originate from a study of identical twins. Study-level findings and limits: Where beta out-of-frame sequences were concerned, excess twin sharing was weaker.

Another study also made use of these data, one on yellow fever vaccine responses in identical twins.

The gene calls are TRBV24-1 and TRBJ2-1, with D possibly matching TRBD1 (6 bases). What was sequenced was CD4+ T cells sorted from blood. The clonotype originates from a woman between 18 and 29 years old in good health. This CDR3 reads CATSDLRTAKFF. Written as DNA, the CDR3 is TGTGCCACCAGTGATCTCCGGACAGCAAAGTTCTTC.